This T cell receptor (beta chain) emerged from a study of identical twins. Study observations and caveats: Twins' excess sharing was less marked for out-of-frame beta sequences.

In TCRdb, the 5' RACE reads were re-called with MiXCR into one record per CDR3 protein. Of 450,000 to 500,000 distinct CDR3 sequences in the sample, roughly an eighth are singletons; the top ten hold approximately 1%. Worth noting for this clonotype: Its cognate antigen is unknown.

There were only healthy Caucasians among the donors. CDR1 and CDR2 (germline): MDHEN, SYDVKM. The CDR3 extends over 15 amino acids. Trimming took 6 bases from V and 3 from J; bases not matched to a gene: 9. This sample was shared with a second study, whose subject was yellow fever vaccine responses in identical twins.

This rearrangement joins TRBV28 to TRBJ2-7, with 9 bases aligning to TRBD1. Sequenced input: CD4+ T cells sorted from blood. The sequence was obtained from a woman younger than 30 in good health. In DNA form, the CDR3 reads TGTGCCAGCAGGCTAGCCGGGACAGGGAACTACGAGCAGTACTTC. As protein: CASRLAGTGNYEQYF.